Presented here are 7 T cell receptor beta chains from one specimen sequenced in a study of long-term antiretroviral therapy in people with HIV. With survey level as its setting, the immunoSEQ assay was v3.0. The data were produced by immunoSEQ multiplex PCR, yet TCRdb's version contains in-frame clones alone and is incomplete. The sample shows over 30,000 clones, around 83% of them seen only once. This sample comprised unsorted PBMCs, obtained 3.1 years after starting antiretroviral therapy. These receptors were collected from a woman between 50 and 59 years old with HIV.

This clone has only a few counts. This rearrangement joins TRBV6-6 to TRBJ1-6, with 10 bases lining up with TRBD1. This CDR3 is 15 amino acids long. J lost 7 bases, V lost 5 bases, and 5 bases had no gene match. Germline assignment: CDR1 MNHNY and CDR2 SVGAGI (reference sequence). The CDR3: CASSPMDRGNSPLHF. CDR3 nucleotide sequence: TGTGCCAGCAGTCCGATGGACAGGGGGAATTCACCCCTCCACTTT.

The genes are TRBV6-5 and TRBJ1-1, with TRBD1 as a possible D gene (5 bases). CDR1 and CDR2 from the germline V gene are MNHEY and SVGAGI. Trimming left V 7 bases short and J 8 bases short, with 11 bases between. The CDR3 spans 11 residues. The CDR3 here is CASTLGVEAFF. The CDR3 region has the DNA TGTGCCAGCACCCTGGGGGTGGAAGCTTTCTTT.

The chain recombines TRBV15 with TRBJ1-4; D uncertain. The CDR3 length is 13 residues. The germline gives CDR1 LNHNV, CDR2 YYDKDF (reference sequence). V lost 3 bases to trimming and J lost 6 bases, with 8 bases between them. Here the CDR3 reads CATSRVADEKLFF. The CDR3 bases are TGTGCCACCAGCAGGGTAGCTGATGAAAAACTGTTTTTT.

This clone has only a few counts. CDR3 in DNA: TGTGCCAGCAGCTTATCTAGCGCGAACACCGGGGAGCTGTTTTTT. This codes for CASSLSSANTGELFF. The chain joins TRBV7-3 to TRBJ2-2; TRBD2 is a possible D gene (6 bases). Per the germline V gene, CDR1 is SGHTA and CDR2 is FQGTGA. The CDR3 is 15 amino acids. V lost 2 bases and J lost 0, with 7 bases in between.

This CDR3 reads CASSLYPTSGTDTQYF. CDR3 coding DNA: TGTGCCAGCAGTCTTTACCCTACTAGCGGGACAGATACGCAGTATTTT. This chain links TRBV2 with TRBJ2-3; 9 nucleotides agree with TRBD2. With V trimmed by 5 bases and J by 3 bases, 9 bases remained unmatched. CDR3 length: 16 amino acids. From germline, CDR1 is SNHLY and CDR2 FYNNEI.

The chain has TRBV7-2 and TRBJ2-5, with D uncertain. The V and J ends lost 2 bases and 4 bases respectively, with 8 bases between them. CDR3 size: 13 residues. Germline lookup yields CDR1 SGHTA and CDR2 FQGNSA. The CDR3 nucleotides are TGTGCCAGCAGCTTAAGTCGAGGAGAGACCCAGTACTTC. Translated: CASSLSRGETQYF.

The table lists this clone with a count of one. CDR3 DNA sequence: TGTGCCAGCAGCCAGAATAACTATGGCTACACCTTC. Its translation is CASSQNNYGYTF. The chain employs TRBV25-1 and TRBJ1-2, with unresolved D. The V gene's germline CDR1 is MGHDK and CDR2 SYGVNS. The V and J ends lost 6 bases and 1 base respectively, with 6 bases between them. The CDR3 length is 12 residues.